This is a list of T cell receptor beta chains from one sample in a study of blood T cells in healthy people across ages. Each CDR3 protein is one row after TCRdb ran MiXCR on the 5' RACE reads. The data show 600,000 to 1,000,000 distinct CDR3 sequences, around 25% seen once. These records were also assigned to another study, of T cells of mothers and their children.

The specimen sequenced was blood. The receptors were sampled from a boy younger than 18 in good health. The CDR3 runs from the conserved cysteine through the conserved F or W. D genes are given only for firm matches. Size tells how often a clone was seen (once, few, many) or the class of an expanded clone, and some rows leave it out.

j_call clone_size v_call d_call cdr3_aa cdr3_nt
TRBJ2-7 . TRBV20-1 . CSARDLAGERTYEQYF TGCAGTGCTAGAGATTTAGCAGGCGAGAGAACCTACGAGCAGTACTTC
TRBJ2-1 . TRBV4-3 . CASSRAHGENPHF TGCGCCAGCAGCCGGGCCCACGGTGAGAACCCCCACTTC
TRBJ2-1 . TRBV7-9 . CASSLVVSVGVNEQFF TGTGCCAGCAGCTTAGTGGTTAGCGTGGGCGTGAATGAGCAGTTCTTC
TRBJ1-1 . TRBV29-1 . CSVVSLNTEAFF TGCAGCGTTGTCAGTTTGAACACTGAAGCTTTCTTT
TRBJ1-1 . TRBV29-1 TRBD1 CSAVGTGTGSRTEAFF TGCAGCGCTGTAGGGACCGGGACAGGGTCGAGGACTGAAGCTTTCTTT
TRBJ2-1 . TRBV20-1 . CSAGLRTTDEQFF TGCAGTGCTGGGCTTCGGACGACTGATGAGCAGTTCTTC
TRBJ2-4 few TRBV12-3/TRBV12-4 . CASSPGRAKNIQYF TGTGCCAGCTCCCCAGGACGGGCCAAAAACATTCAGTACTTC
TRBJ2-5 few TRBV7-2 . CASSRTSQETQYF TGTGCCAGCAGCCGGACATCCCAAGAGACCCAGTACTTC
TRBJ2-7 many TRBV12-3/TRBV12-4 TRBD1 CASSLERGLYEQYF TGTGCCAGCAGTTTAGAAAGGGGGCTCTACGAGCAGTACTTC
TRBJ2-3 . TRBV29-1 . CSVDPRGDTQYF TGCAGCGTTGATCCGCGCGGGGATACGCAGTATTTT
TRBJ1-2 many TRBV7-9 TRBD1 CASSQQGQVYYGYTF TGTGCCAGCAGCCAACAAGGACAGGTTTACTATGGCTACACCTTC
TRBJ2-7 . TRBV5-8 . CASSSNRVYEQYF TGTGCCAGCAGCTCCAACAGGGTATACGAGCAGTACTTC
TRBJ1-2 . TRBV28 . CASSSRDARANYGYTF TGTGCCAGCAGCTCCCGTGATGCCAGGGCAAACTATGGCTACACCTTC
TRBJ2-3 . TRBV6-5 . CASSSRGTYFTDTQYF TGTGCCAGCAGTTCCCGTGGGACCTACTTCACAGATACGCAGTATTTT
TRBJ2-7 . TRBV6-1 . CASSEPRVSSYEQYF TGTGCCAGCAGTGAACCCAGGGTGAGCTCCTACGAGCAGTACTTC
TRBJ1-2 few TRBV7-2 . CASSLGGPGYTF TGTGCCAGCAGCTTAGGGGGTCCTGGCTACACCTTC
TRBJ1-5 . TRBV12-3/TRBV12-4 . CASSSEGIGQPQHF TGTGCCAGCAGCTCCGAGGGAATAGGGCAGCCCCAGCATTTT
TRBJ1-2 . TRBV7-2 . CASSSPLGYGYTF TGTGCCAGCAGCTCACCTCTGGGCTATGGCTACACCTTC
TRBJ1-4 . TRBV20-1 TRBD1 CSARDRVSNEKLFF TGCAGTGCTAGGGACAGGGTTTCTAATGAAAAACTGTTTTTT
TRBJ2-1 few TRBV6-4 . CASSDGGFSNEQFF TGTGCCAGCAGTGACGGGGGCTTCTCAAATGAGCAGTTCTTC
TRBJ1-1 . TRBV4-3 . CASSQVGTNTEAFF TGCGCCAGCAGCCAAGTTGGCACGAACACTGAAGCTTTCTTT
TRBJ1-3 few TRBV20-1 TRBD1 CSAATLTGTGNTIYF TGCAGTGCCGCTACTTTGACAGGGACTGGAAACACCATATATTTT
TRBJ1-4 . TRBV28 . CASRHPVAGEKLFF TGTGCCAGCAGGCACCCCGTGGCCGGCGAAAAACTGTTTTTT
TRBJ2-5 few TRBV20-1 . CSARDRIPPENPQETQYF TGCAGTGCTAGAGATCGGATCCCCCCAGAAAACCCACAAGAGACCCAGTACTTC
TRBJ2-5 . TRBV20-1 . CSATLTRLQETQYF TGCAGTGCCACTCTCACCAGACTCCAAGAGACCCAGTACTTC
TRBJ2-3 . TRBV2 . CASSETRGGNTQYF TGTGCCAGCAGTGAAACCAGGGGGGGGAATACGCAGTATTTT
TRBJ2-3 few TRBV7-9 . CASSFGSGSSTDTQYF TGTGCCAGCAGCTTCGGAAGCGGTTCTAGCACAGATACGCAGTATTTT
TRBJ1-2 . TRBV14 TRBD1 CASSPGQGWYGYTF TGTGCCAGCAGTCCCGGACAGGGTTGGTATGGCTACACCTTC
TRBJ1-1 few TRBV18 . CASSPPGGLNTEAFF TGTGCCAGCTCACCACCCGGGGGACTGAACACTGAAGCTTTCTTT
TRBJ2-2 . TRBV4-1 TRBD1 CASSHPMGSGQGFGELFF TGCGCCAGCAGCCACCCAATGGGGTCGGGACAGGGATTTGGGGAGCTGTTTTTT
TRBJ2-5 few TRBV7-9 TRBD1 CASSSSDRAETQYF TGTGCCAGCAGCTCGTCGGACAGGGCAGAGACCCAGTACTTC
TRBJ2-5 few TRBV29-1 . CSVVRVGETQYF TGCAGCGTTGTCCGGGTGGGGGAGACCCAGTACTTC
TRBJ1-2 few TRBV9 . CASSPDTQSGIGSYTF TGTGCCAGCAGCCCCGACACCCAGTCGGGGATCGGGAGCTACACCTTC
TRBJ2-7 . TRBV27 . CASSLYTGSSYEQYF TGTGCCAGCAGTTTATACACCGGTAGTTCCTACGAGCAGTACTTC
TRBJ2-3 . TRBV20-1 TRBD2 CSARDSAGGHPDTQYF TGCAGTGCTAGGGATTCAGCGGGGGGGCACCCAGATACGCAGTATTTT
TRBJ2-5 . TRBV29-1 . CSVDPPTGQETQYF TGCAGCGTTGACCCCCCGACAGGTCAAGAGACCCAGTACTTC
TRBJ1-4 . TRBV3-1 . CAISQDRGLERLFF TGTGCCATCAGCCAAGATCGTGGACTTGAAAGACTGTTTTTT
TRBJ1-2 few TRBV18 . CASSPPGVGYTF TGTGCCAGCTCACCACCAGGGGTAGGCTACACCTTC
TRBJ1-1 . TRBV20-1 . CSARRGQSGTEAFF TGCAGTGCCCGGAGGGGACAATCTGGCACTGAAGCTTTCTTT
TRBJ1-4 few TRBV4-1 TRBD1 CASSPAGTGDLRKEKLFF TGCGCCAGCAGCCCAGCCGGGACAGGGGACCTCCGGAAGGAAAAACTGTTTTTT
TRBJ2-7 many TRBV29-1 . CSVEDGAAVEQYF TGCAGCGTTGAAGATGGGGCCGCCGTTGAGCAGTACTTC
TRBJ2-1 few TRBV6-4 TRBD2 CASSRGSGSYNEQFF TGTGCCAGCAGTCGCGGGAGTGGCTCCTACAATGAGCAGTTCTTC
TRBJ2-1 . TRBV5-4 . CASSFGGGEQFF TGTGCCAGCAGCTTCGGGGGCGGTGAGCAGTTCTTC
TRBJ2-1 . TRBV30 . CAWSVKAEQFF TGTGCCTGGAGTGTAAAGGCGGAGCAGTTCTTC
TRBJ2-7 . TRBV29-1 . CSVDLRGGEQYF TGCAGCGTTGACCTCCGGGGAGGCGAGCAGTACTTC
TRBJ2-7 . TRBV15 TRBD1 CATSTLGQGAPYEQYF TGTGCCACCAGCACACTAGGACAGGGTGCCCCCTACGAGCAGTACTTC
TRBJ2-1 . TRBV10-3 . CAISDPPGGNEQFF TGTGCCATCAGTGACCCCCCAGGAGGTAATGAGCAGTTCTTC
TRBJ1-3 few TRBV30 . CAWSGMLVSSGNTIYF TGTGCCTGGAGTGGAATGCTAGTGAGCTCTGGAAACACCATATATTTT
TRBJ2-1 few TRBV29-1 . CSLRQSSYNEQFF TGCAGCCTAAGGCAGAGCTCCTACAATGAGCAGTTCTTC
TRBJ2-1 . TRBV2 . CASKQDHKSQEQFF TGTGCCAGCAAGCAGGACCACAAAAGCCAGGAGCAGTTCTTC
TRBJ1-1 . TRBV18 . CASSPSGEGNTEAFF TGTGCCAGCTCACCTTCGGGTGAGGGGAACACTGAAGCTTTCTTT
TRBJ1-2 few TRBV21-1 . CASIVRVRPFYGYTF TGTGCCAGCATCGTCCGGGTCCGCCCCTTCTATGGCTACACCTTC
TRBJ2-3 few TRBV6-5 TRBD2 CASSYQSSGGGTDTQYF TGTGCCAGCAGTTATCAATCTAGCGGGGGAGGGACAGATACGCAGTATTTT
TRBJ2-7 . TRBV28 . CASRWGQASYEQYF TGTGCCAGCAGGTGGGGGCAGGCCTCCTACGAGCAGTACTTC
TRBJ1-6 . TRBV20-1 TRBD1 CSARMGQGASNLSSYNSPLHF TGCAGTGCTAGAATGGGACAGGGGGCATCGAACCTAAGCTCCTATAATTCACCCCTCCACTTT
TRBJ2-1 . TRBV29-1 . CSARQAGKYNEQFF TGCAGCGCCCGACAGGCGGGAAAATACAATGAGCAGTTCTTC
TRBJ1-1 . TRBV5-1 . CASSPSASLNTEALF TGCGCCAGCAGCCCCAGCGCCAGCTTGAACACTGAAGCTCTCTTT
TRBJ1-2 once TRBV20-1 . CSARVRQDYGYTF TGCAGTGCTAGAGTTAGACAGGACTATGGCTACACCTTC